The rows below give T cell receptor beta chains drawn from one sample of a study of OX40 agonist ivuxolimab in advanced cancers. Repertoires were generated with immunoSEQ multiplex PCR, while TCRdb's copy carries only in-frame clones and drops some. The data contain 100,000 or so clones, over 75% of them singletons. Specimen: CD4+ or CD8+ T cells sorted from blood, collected in a trial of the OX40 agonist ivuxolimab. These receptors came from an adult with an advanced solid tumor such as melanoma, head and neck, liver or kidney cancer. CDR3s include the opening cysteine and the closing phenylalanine or tryptophan. The D gene is left open where the match is weak. Clone size is not always given. Where it is, it says once, few, many or a class for expanded clones.

TRBJ2-7 . . 14 TRBV18 CASSPNPGGYEQYF TGTGCCAGCTCACCAAACCCGGGTGGTTACGAGCAGTACTTC
TRBJ2-3 TRBD2 . 15 TRBV7-8 CASSFGTRVTDTQYF TGTGCCAGCAGCTTCGGGACTAGAGTAACAGATACGCAGTATTTT
TRBJ2-1 . . 12 TRBV29-1 CSVEVVGNEQFF TGCAGCGTTGAGGTGGTCGGGAATGAGCAGTTCTTC
TRBJ2-3 . . 14 TRBV5-1 CASSLDLSTDTQYF TGCGCCAGCAGCTTGGACTTGAGCACAGATACGCAGTATTTT
TRBJ2-7 . . 13 TRBV7-2 CASGLRLRGEQYF TGTGCCAGCGGACTGCGTTTGAGGGGCGAGCAGTACTTC
TRBJ2-6 . . 17 TRBV7-9 CASSTAPGSDGANVLTF TGTGCCAGCAGCACCGCACCAGGGTCAGATGGGGCCAACGTCCTGACTTTC
TRBJ2-6 . . 13 TRBV6-5 CASSSAGANVLTF TGTGCCAGCAGCTCGGCTGGGGCCAACGTCCTGACTTTC
TRBJ2-7 TRBD1 once 13 TRBV6-1 CASRDTGGREQYF TGTGCCAGCAGAGATACAGGGGGCAGGGAGCAGTACTTC
TRBJ2-1 . . 12 TRBV6-5 CASSPTGHEQFF TGTGCCAGCAGCCCGACGGGGCATGAGCAGTTCTTC
TRBJ1-4 . few 15 TRBV15 CATSRDSGQNEKLFF TGTGCCACCAGCAGAGATTCAGGCCAGAATGAAAAACTGTTTTTT
TRBJ2-7 . . 15 TRBV5-1 CASSLRGLSSYEQYF TGCGCCAGCAGCTTGCGGGGCTTGAGCTCCTACGAGCAGTACTTC
TRBJ2-2 . . 16 TRBV4-2 CASSQDVRRNTGELFF TGTGCCAGCAGCCAAGATGTGCGGAGGAACACCGGGGAGCTGTTTTTT
TRBJ2-7 . . 13 TRBV30 CAWSGGNSYEQYF TGTGCCTGGAGTGGCGGGAACTCCTACGAGCAGTACTTC
TRBJ2-7 . few 15 TRBV9 CASSVGGGFSYEQYF TGTGCCAGCAGCGTAGGTGGAGGCTTTTCCTACGAGCAGTACTTC
TRBJ2-7 TRBD2 . 14 TRBV5-4 CASSRNSGSDEQYF TGTGCCAGCAGCCGAAATAGCGGGAGTGACGAGCAGTACTTC
TRBJ2-3 TRBD2 . 18 TRBV10-3 CAISSLAGLPDRTDTQYF TGTGCCATCAGTTCCCTAGCGGGCCTCCCGGATCGCACAGATACGCAGTATTTT
TRBJ2-7 . once 15 TRBV28 CASRRGPGSTSEQYF TGTGCCAGCCGGAGAGGGCCGGGCAGTACCTCCGAGCAGTACTTC
TRBJ2-1 . . 14 TRBV7-2 CASSLASAANEQFF TGTGCCAGCAGCTTAGCTTCAGCGGCCAATGAGCAGTTCTTC
TRBJ1-1 . . 13 TRBV6-6 CASSSRQNTEAFF TGTGCCAGCAGTTCCCGCCAGAACACTGAAGCTTTCTTT
TRBJ2-2 . once 14 TRBV9 CATTPGPSTGELFF TGTGCCACCACGCCGGGGCCTTCCACCGGGGAGCTGTTTTTT
TRBJ2-1 . few 15 TRBV27 CASSFTAEGGNEQFF TGTGCCAGCAGTTTTACCGCGGAGGGAGGCAATGAGCAGTTCTTC
TRBJ2-5 TRBD2 . 15 TRBV2 CARTGTSGSLETQYF TGTGCCAGAACCGGGACTAGCGGGAGTCTAGAGACCCAGTACTTC
TRBJ1-2 TRBD1 . 15 TRBV11-2 CASSYLARGSFGYTF TGTGCCAGCAGTTACCTCGCCAGGGGGTCTTTTGGCTACACCTTC
TRBJ2-6 . . 17 TRBV18 CASSYATSSSGANVLTF TGTGCCAGCTCTTATGCAACTTCGAGCTCTGGGGCCAACGTCCTGACTTTC
TRBJ2-2 TRBD2 . 18 TRBV18 CASSPPQGTSGIVGELFF TGTGCCAGCTCACCACCCCAAGGGACTAGCGGGATTGTCGGGGAGCTGTTTTTT
TRBJ2-1 TRBD1 many 14 TRBV28 CASRVLGTANEQFF TGTGCCAGCAGGGTACTTGGGACAGCAAATGAGCAGTTCTTC
TRBJ1-1 . once 14 TRBV5-1 CASSLQTLGTEAFF TGCGCCAGCAGCTTACAGACCTTGGGCACTGAAGCTTTCTTT
TRBJ2-1 TRBD2 once 18 TRBV7-2 CASSLKVLTSGSYNEQFF TGTGCCAGCAGCTTAAAGGTCCTGACTAGCGGGAGTTACAATGAGCAGTTCTTC
TRBJ1-1 . . 16 TRBV18 CASSPFGMDTNTEAFF TGTGCCAGCTCACCCTTCGGAATGGACACGAACACTGAAGCTTTCTTT
TRBJ2-5 . . 13 TRBV5-1 CASSLSPQETQYF TGCGCCAGCAGCTTGAGCCCCCAAGAGACCCAGTACTTC
TRBJ2-7 . few 15 TRBV14 CASSQGQAPLGEQYF TGTGCCAGCAGCCAAGGCCAGGCCCCATTGGGCGAGCAGTACTTC
TRBJ2-7 TRBD1 . 14 TRBV11-1 CASSPGQVVYEQYF TGTGCCAGCAGCCCGGGACAGGTCGTCTACGAGCAGTACTTC
TRBJ1-2 . . 13 TRBV7-2 CASSLGRAYGYTF TGTGCCAGCAGCTTAGGGAGGGCGTATGGCTACACCTTC
TRBJ2-7 TRBD1 . 14 TRBV7-2 CASSFDRGTHEQYF TGTGCCAGCAGCTTTGACAGGGGAACCCACGAGCAGTACTTC
TRBJ2-1 TRBD2 . 16 TRBV28 CASSSPSAGRGNEQFF TGTGCCAGCAGTTCACCCTCAGCGGGAAGGGGCAATGAGCAGTTCTTC
TRBJ2-5 TRBD2 . 14 TRBV19 CASSGLAGAETQYF TGTGCCAGCTCGGGACTAGCGGGAGCGGAGACCCAGTACTTC
TRBJ2-1 . . 13 TRBV28 CASSAPGYNEQFF TGTGCCAGCAGTGCCCCCGGGTACAATGAGCAGTTCTTC
TRBJ2-2 . few 12 TRBV27 CASSFMGGELFF TGTGCCAGCAGTTTCATGGGCGGGGAGCTGTTTTTT
TRBJ2-1 TRBD2 . 16 TRBV4-3 CASSQGGLAGMDEQFF TGCGCCAGCAGCCAAGGGGGACTAGCGGGAATGGATGAGCAGTTCTTC
TRBJ2-1 . . 12 TRBV7-2 CASSLKGDEQFF TGTGCCAGCAGCTTAAAGGGGGATGAGCAGTTCTTC
TRBJ2-5 . . 15 TRBV5-1 CASSLAGSGGETQYF TGCGCCAGCAGCTTGGCCGGCTCTGGAGGAGAGACCCAGTACTTC
TRBJ2-5 . . 16 TRBV4-1 CASSRLGSPQGETQYF TGCGCCAGCAGCCGCCTAGGGAGCCCCCAGGGGGAGACCCAGTACTTC